The 17 T cell receptor beta chains listed next were all sequenced from one sample in a study of post-analysis software for immune sequencing data. Unique molecular identifiers were carried by the TCR beta cDNA libraries. TCRdb fed the PCR reads into MiXCR, producing one record per CDR3 protein. Altogether about 820,000 distinct CDR3 sequences are present, about 57% being singletons, with the ten largest covering approximately 4.2%. These receptors' targets are unknown. Findings and limits, study-wide: When patients were compared with controls, four or five TRBV segments were more frequent, TRBV5-6, TRBV5-1 and TRBV20-1 among them.

Specimen: blood. The receptor source for this set is a girl between 10 and 17 years old with multiple sclerosis.

The chain uses TRBV7-3 and TRBJ2-1; the D is unclear. The CDR3 consists of 14 residues. The V and J ends lost 2 bases and 5 bases respectively, with 10 bases between them. Germline loops: CDR1 SGHTA, CDR2 FQGTGA. The CDR3 nucleotides read TGTGCCAGCAGCTTATCCCTAGTTGACAATGAGCAGTTCTTC. Its protein product is CASSLSLVDNEQFF.

The V and J genes are TRBV7-9 and TRBJ1-2; no firm D call. The CDR3 contains 11 residues. In germline, CDR1 is SEHNR, CDR2 FQNEAQ (reference sequence). The CDR3: CSAGGGYGYTF. The DNA for the CDR3 is TGTTCGGCAGGCGGTGGCTATGGCTACACCTTC.

This clonotype occurred a few times. The chain employs TRBV20-1 and TRBJ2-5, with D unresolved. V was shortened by 4 bases and J by 2 bases, with 8 bases between the two germline ends. Germline values: CDR1 DFQATT, CDR2 SNEGSKA (reference sequence). The CDR3 has 12 amino acids. The CDR3 loop is CSAKPSQETQYF. CDR3 in DNA: TGCAGTGCTAAGCCTTCACAAGAGACCCAGTACTTC.

This clonotype has more than one count but fewer than ten. This sequence joins TRBV6-9 and TRBJ2-6, with D tentatively TRBD1 or TRBD2 (5 bases each). Trimming stripped 6 bases from V and 0 bases from J, with 24 bases between. Germline V gene lookup returns CDR1 MNHGY and CDR2 SVAAGI. This CDR3 is built from 20 residues. Here the CDR3 reads CASRGDQGVHFISGANVLTF. The DNA for the CDR3 is TGTGCCAGCAGGGGGGACCAGGGAGTCCATTTTATCTCTGGGGCCAACGTCCTGACTTTC.

This clonotype appeared a single time. For the CDR3, the DNA is TGCGCCAGCAGCTTGTGGGGTAAACAGGGTATAGGGACTGAAGCTTTCTTT. Protein product: CASSLWGKQGIGTEAFF. This chain joins TRBV5-1 and TRBJ1-1; a weak D match, TRBD1 (6 bases). CDR1 is SGHRS and CDR2 is YFSETQ in the germline V gene. The CDR3 runs 17 residues. Trimming cost V 1 base and J 5 bases, with 21 bases left between them.

This clonotype was found a few times. The V gene is TRBV20-1, the J gene TRBJ2-1; 8 positions agree with TRBD1. Germline loops: CDR1 DFQATT, CDR2 SNEGSKA (reference sequence). Losses at the gene ends were 3 bases for V and 4 bases for J; bases not matched to a gene: 8. The CDR3 is 15 amino acids. The CDR3 region is CSASQGAVMYNEQFF. The CDR3 coding sequence is TGCAGTGCTAGTCAGGGGGCGGTAATGTACAATGAGCAGTTCTTC.

The chain links TRBV7-9 to TRBJ1-2; unclear D gene. CDR3 length equals 13 residues. From germline, CDR1 is SEHNR and CDR2 FQNEAQ (reference sequence). V lost 2 bases and J 4 bases, leaving 8 bases between the germline ends. For the CDR3, the DNA is TGTGCCAGCAGCTTAACGCCTTCCTATGGCTACACCTTC. Its translation is CASSLTPSYGYTF.

This clonotype was seen a few times. The chain links TRBV7-9 to TRBJ2-3, with D unresolved. This CDR3 has 14 residues. V gave up 4 bases and J gave up 2 bases, with 10 bases separating them. CDR1 is SEHNR and CDR2 is FQNEAQ in the germline V gene (reference sequence). The CDR3 region is CASSYRHTTDTQYF. The CDR3 DNA follows: TGTGCCAGCAGCTACCGGCACACCACAGATACGCAGTATTTT. Variable domain in full (rest from reference TRBV7-9 and TRBJ2-3): DTGVSQNPRHKITKRGQNVTFRCDPISEHNRLYWYRQTLGQGPEFLTYFQNEAQLEKSRLLSDRFSAERPKGSFSTLEIQRTEQGDSAMYLCASSYRHTTDTQYFGPGTRLTVL.

This clonotype was counted only a few times. V gene TRBV20-1 combines with J gene TRBJ1-2; maybe TRBD1 (5 bases). The germline CDR1 and CDR2 sequences are DFQATT and SNEGSKA (reference sequence). The CDR3 contains 13 residues. Trimming pared 0 bases from V and 2 bases from J, leaving 7 bases between. CDR3 in DNA: TGCAGTGCTAGAGATCAGGGAAACTATGGCTACACCTTC. As protein: CSARDQGNYGYTF.

There are a few counts of this clonotype. The rearrangement links TRBV29-1 to TRBJ2-1; the D is unclear. The CDR3 is 12 amino acids. Germline V gives CDR1 SQVTM, CDR2 ANQGSEA. V lost 6 bases to trimming and J lost 1 base, with 7 bases between them. The CDR3 region has the DNA TGCAGCGTAGCCAGGTCCTACAATGAGCAGTTCTTC. This codes for CSVARSYNEQFF.

The table lists this clonotype with a few counts. The chain couples TRBV5-6 to TRBJ2-1; D unclear. The germline V and J ends were trimmed by 4 bases and 0 bases, with 17 bases remaining between them. The germline gives CDR1 SGHDT, CDR2 YYEEEE. The CDR3 sequence is 17 residues long. The CDR3 loop is CASSPEGAFGSYNEQFF. Written as DNA, the CDR3 is TGTGCCAGCAGCCCGGAAGGCGCATTTGGCTCCTACAATGAGCAGTTCTTC.

This chain connects TRBV6-2 or TRBV6-3 to TRBJ1-1, with unresolved D. The CDR3 contains 16 residues. With 4 bases removed from V and 6 bases from J, the gap between germline ends came to 21 bases. Germline V lookup: CDR1 MNHEY, CDR2 SVGEGT. The CDR3 spells CASSSRPGLYTAEAFF. CDR3 bases: TGTGCCAGCAGTTCCCGACCCGGTTTATATACTGCTGAAGCTTTCTTT.

This clonotype was seen ten or more times. This chain uses TRBV29-1 with TRBJ2-3; 13 bases match TRBD2. Germline CDR1 is SQVTM and CDR2 is ANQGSEA. This CDR3 is 13 amino acids long. The CDR3 nucleotides read TGCAGTGCTAGGACTAGCGGGAGAGATACGCAGTATTTT. It codes for CSARTSGRDTQYF.

The V gene is TRBV20-1, the J gene TRBJ2-5; D is unresolved. Looked up from germline, CDR1 is DFQATT and CDR2 is SNEGSKA (reference sequence). The length of the CDR3 is 11 residues. The CDR3 bases are TGCAGCCCATACTACGGCGAGACCCAGTACTTC. The encoded protein is CSPYYGETQYF.

The chain is built from TRBV5-5 and TRBJ2-6; TRBD1 matches at 9 bases. The junction had 7 bases not matched to a gene; V was cut back by 4 bases and J by 2 bases. This CDR3 is 17 amino acids long. CDR1 and CDR2 (germline): SGHKS, YYEKEE (reference sequence). CDR3 sequence: CASSTVQGATGANVLTF. As DNA, the CDR3 is TGTGCCAGCAGCACTGTACAGGGGGCCACTGGGGCCAACGTCCTGACTTTC.

The DNA of the CDR3 is TGTGCCAGCAGCTTAGATGTGGGCGGGAGCACAGATACGCAGTATTTT. Protein sequence: CASSLDVGGSTDTQYF. The chain recombines TRBV7-2 with TRBJ2-3; perhaps TRBD2 as D (5 bases). V gave up 1 base and J gave up 0 bases, with 11 bases separating them. Germline V lookup: CDR1 SGHTA, CDR2 FQGNSA. The CDR3 runs 16 residues.

Details on this clonotype: An end of the junction does not agree with germline; a read error may underlie this. This chain links TRBV2 with TRBJ2-3; D is ambiguous. CDR1 and CDR2 (germline): SNHLY, FYNNEI. The CDR3 sequence is 10 residues long. The CDR3 region has the DNA TGTGCCAGCAGCGAAGCGTCAGGGTATTTT. As protein: CASSEASGYF.